This paragraph reports one T cell receptor (beta chain). Trimming pared 3 bases from V and 3 bases from J, leaving 15 bases between. Germline CDR1 SGHRS, CDR2 YFSETQ. This CDR3 has 16 residues. The sample comes from a study of blood T cell repertoires in COVID-19. Study at large: The United States, Italy and Spain were the sources of the acute and convalescent COVID-19 samples. Nucleic acid was either cDNA or gDNA, and it came from T cells, B-cell-depleted T cells, or PBMCs.

In the original processing: Counts of nucleated cells, estimated from reference gene primer amplification, were obtained. Some clones are missing from TCRdb's copy, which holds only in-frame ones; the method was immunoSEQ multiplex PCR. Clonal size and the V and J genes are those of that table, whereas D and trimming came from the DNA. There are 95,000 to 150,000 clones in the sample; roughly 75% occur only once, and 16% lies in the top ten. This TCR derives from a man aged 55 to 70 with active or convalescent COVID-19. V gene TRBV5-1 combines with J gene TRBJ2-2; possible D gene TRBD1, 6 bases. The sample consisted of peripheral blood. DNA of the CDR3: TGCGCCAGCAGCTCCCGGGCAGGGGCGGACACCGGGGAGCTGTTTTTT. This encodes CASSSRAGADTGELFF. Full variable domain (outside the CDR3, taken from reference TRBV5-1 and TRBJ2-2): KAGVTQTPRYLIKTRGQQVTLSCSPISGHRSVSWYQQTPGQGLQFLFEYFSETQRNKGNFPGRFSGRQFSNSRSEMNVSTLELGDSALYLCASSSRAGADTGELFFGEGSRLTVL.